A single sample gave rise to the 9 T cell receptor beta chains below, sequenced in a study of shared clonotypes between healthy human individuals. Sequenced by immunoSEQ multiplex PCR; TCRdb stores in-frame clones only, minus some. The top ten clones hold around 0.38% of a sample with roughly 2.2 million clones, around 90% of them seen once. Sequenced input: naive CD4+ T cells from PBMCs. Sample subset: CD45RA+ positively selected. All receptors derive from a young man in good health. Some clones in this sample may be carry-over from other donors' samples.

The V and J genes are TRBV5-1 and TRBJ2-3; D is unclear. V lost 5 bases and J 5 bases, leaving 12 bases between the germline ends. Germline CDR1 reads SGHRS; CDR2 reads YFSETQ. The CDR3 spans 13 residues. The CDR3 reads CASSFDGRDTQYF. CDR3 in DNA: TGCGCCAGCAGTTTCGATGGACGAGATACGCAGTATTTT.

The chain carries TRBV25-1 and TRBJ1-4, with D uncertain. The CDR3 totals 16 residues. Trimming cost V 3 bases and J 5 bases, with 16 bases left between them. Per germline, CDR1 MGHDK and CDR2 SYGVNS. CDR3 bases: TGTGCCAGCAGTGACCTCGGCAGGACCCGCAATGAAAAACTGTTTTTT. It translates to CASSDLGRTRNEKLFF.

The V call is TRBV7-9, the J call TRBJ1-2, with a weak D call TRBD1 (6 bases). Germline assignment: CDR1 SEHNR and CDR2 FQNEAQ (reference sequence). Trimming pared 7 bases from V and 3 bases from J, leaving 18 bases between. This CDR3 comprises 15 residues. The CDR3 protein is CASNRGGGADYGYTF. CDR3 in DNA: TGTGCCAGCAACCGTGGAGGGGGTGCGGACTATGGCTACACCTTC.

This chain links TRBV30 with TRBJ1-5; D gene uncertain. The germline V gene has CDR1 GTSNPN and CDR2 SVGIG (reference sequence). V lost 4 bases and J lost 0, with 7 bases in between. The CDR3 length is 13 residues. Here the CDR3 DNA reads TGTGCCTGGAACACGAATAGCAATCAGCCCCAGCATTTT. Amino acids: CAWNTNSNQPQHF.

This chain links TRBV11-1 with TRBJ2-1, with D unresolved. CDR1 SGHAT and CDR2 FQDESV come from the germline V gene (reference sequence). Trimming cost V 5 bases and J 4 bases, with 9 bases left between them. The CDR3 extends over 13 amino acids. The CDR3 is CASSKDLYNEQFF. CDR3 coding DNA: TGTGCCAGCAGCAAAGACCTATACAATGAGCAGTTCTTC.

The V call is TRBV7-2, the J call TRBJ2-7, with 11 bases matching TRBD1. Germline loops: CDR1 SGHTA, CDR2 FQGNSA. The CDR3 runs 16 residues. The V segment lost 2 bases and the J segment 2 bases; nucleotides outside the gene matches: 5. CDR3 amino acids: CASSLRPGQGAYEQYF. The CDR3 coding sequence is TGTGCCAGCAGCTTAAGGCCGGGACAGGGGGCCTACGAGCAGTACTTC.

This CDR3 is CATRGDLGNTGELFF. CDR3 sequence (DNA): TGTGCCACCCGCGGTGATCTCGGGAACACCGGGGAGCTGTTTTTT. This chain connects TRBV25-1 to TRBJ2-2; D is ambiguous. CDR1 is MGHDK, CDR2 SYGVNS, per germline. Between the trimmed V and J ends, which lost 10 bases and 1 base, there was a span of 16 bases. The CDR3 has 15 amino acids.

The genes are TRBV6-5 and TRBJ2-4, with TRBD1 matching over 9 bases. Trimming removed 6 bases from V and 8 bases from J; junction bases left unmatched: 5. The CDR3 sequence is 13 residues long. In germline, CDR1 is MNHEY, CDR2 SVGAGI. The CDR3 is CASRPGQGYIQYF. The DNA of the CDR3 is TGTGCCAGCAGACCGGGACAGGGTTACATTCAGTACTTC.

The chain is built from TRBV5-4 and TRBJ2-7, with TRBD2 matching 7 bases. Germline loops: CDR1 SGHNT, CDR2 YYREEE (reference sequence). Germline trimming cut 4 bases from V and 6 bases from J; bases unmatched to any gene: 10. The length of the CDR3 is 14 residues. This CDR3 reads CASSTFGGFGEQYF. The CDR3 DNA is TGTGCCAGCAGCACCTTCGGGGGGTTTGGCGAGCAGTACTTC.